Following are 30 T cell receptor beta chains from one sample sequenced in a study of T cell responses to AZD1222 COVID-19 vaccine. Profiled with immunoSEQ multiplex PCR; TCRdb holds only in-frame clones, not every one. The sample carries some 170,000 clones, 85% to 90% recorded once. The sequences come from peripheral blood, collected 28 days after the second dose of the MenACWY control vaccine. The source is an adult who received the MenACWY meningococcal vaccine as a control.

V gene TRBV5-1 combines with J gene TRBJ1-1; a possible D gene is TRBD1 (6 bases). The V and J ends lost 1 base and 8 bases respectively, with 12 bases between them. The CDR3 spans 13 residues. CDR1 is SGHRS and CDR2 is YFSETQ in the germline V gene. The CDR3 protein is CASSLSGGPEAFF. The CDR3 DNA is TGCGCCAGCAGCTTGTCGGGGGGGCCGGAAGCTTTCTTT.

The chain carries TRBV11-3 and TRBJ1-3; no firm D call. The CDR3 length is 13 residues. The germline V gene encodes CDR1 SGHNT and CDR2 YENEEA. V lost 5 bases, J lost 4 bases, and 9 bases lay in between. CDR3 nucleotide sequence: TGTGCCAGCAGCCTAACGACAGGAAACACCATATATTTT. Translating gives CASSLTTGNTIYF. The complete variable domain, with remaining parts taken from reference TRBV11-3 and TRBJ1-3, reads EAGVVQSPRYKIIEKKQPVAFWCNPISGHNTLYWYLQNLGQGPELLIRYENEEAVDDSQLPKDRFSAERLKGVDSTLKIQPAELGDSAVYLCASSLTTGNTIYFGEGSWLTVV.

V usage is TRBV27 and J usage is TRBJ2-5, with no clear D. The V end was cut by 6 bases, the J end by 3 bases, with 14 bases between. The CDR3 runs to 14 residues. CDR1 and CDR2 (germline): MNHEY, SMNVEV (reference sequence). In DNA form, the CDR3 reads TGTGCCAGCAGATTGTCGGCGTGGGAAGAGACCCAGTACTTC. Residues: CASRLSAWEETQYF.

The V call is TRBV10-2, the J call TRBJ1-5, with TRBD1 identical over 7 bases. The CDR3 covers 14 residues. Trimming removed 5 bases from V and 7 bases from J; junction bases left unmatched: 8. The V gene's germline CDR1 is WSHSY and CDR2 SAAADI. For the CDR3, the DNA is TGCGCCAGCAGTCCTGACAGGGAGGGCCAGCCCCAGCATTTT. Its protein product is CASSPDREGQPQHF.

V usage is TRBV5-1 and J usage is TRBJ1-1; 10 positions match TRBD1. The V and J ends lost 5 bases and 5 bases, in that order; junction bases with no gene match: 9. The CDR3 totals 15 residues. Germline V lookup: CDR1 SGHRS, CDR2 YFSETQ. In DNA form, the CDR3 reads TGCGCCAGCAGTCCCGGGACAGGGGAAGTTACTGAAGCTTTCTTT. Amino acid sequence: CASSPGTGEVTEAFF.

The chain couples TRBV28 to TRBJ1-6, with 7 bases that match TRBD1. CDR1 is MDHEN and CDR2 is SYDVKM in the germline V gene. With V trimmed by 5 bases and J by 9 bases, 7 bases remained unmatched. The CDR3 is 14 residues long. The CDR3 sequence is CASSPHRGTSPLHF. The DNA for the CDR3 is TGTGCCAGCAGTCCCCACAGGGGTACTTCACCCCTCCACTTT.

The V gene is TRBV9, the J gene TRBJ1-6, with 7 bases lining up with TRBD1. The CDR3 sequence is 18 residues long. CDR1 is SGDLS, CDR2 YYNGEE, per germline. Germline trimming cut 3 bases from V and 5 bases from J; bases unmatched to any gene: 14. The chain's CDR3 is CASSDPRLTGFDNSPLHF. The CDR3 DNA sequence: TGTGCCAGCAGCGACCCCAGATTGACAGGGTTTGATAATTCACCCCTCCACTTT.

The V gene is TRBV14, the J gene TRBJ2-7; D call uncertain. Per germline, CDR1 SGHDN and CDR2 FVKESK. The germline V and J ends were trimmed by 0 bases and 13 bases, with 13 bases remaining between them. The CDR3 runs to 12 residues. The CDR3 nucleotides are TGTGCCAGCAGCCAAGAATTGTCGGTGCGTTACTTC. Encoded protein: CASSQELSVRYF.

The chain couples TRBV5-8 to TRBJ1-2; TRBD1 aligns across 9 bases. CDR3 length equals 16 residues. Germline V gene sequence: CDR1 SGHTS, CDR2 YDEGEE. Unmatched junction bases numbered 6, after V lost 3 bases and J lost 0 bases. The CDR3 loop reads CASSWDRDLANYGYTF. For the CDR3, the DNA is TGTGCCAGCAGCTGGGACAGGGACTTAGCTAACTATGGCTACACCTTC.

The J gene is TRBJ1-6, the V gene TRBV10-3; D is undetermined. CDR1 and CDR2 (germline): ENHRY, SYGVKD. CDR3 size: 14 residues. V was cut by 1 base and J by 10 bases, with 11 bases left in between. CDR3 coding DNA: TGTGCCATCAGTGAGTTAGGTAGGGAATCACCCCTCCACTTT. It specifies CAISELGRESPLHF.

The chain joins TRBV27 to TRBJ2-5, with 10 bases that match TRBD2. The CDR3 is made up of 14 amino acids. The V gene's germline CDR1 is MNHEY and CDR2 SMNVEV (reference sequence). The V and J ends lost 6 bases and 5 bases, in that order; junction bases with no gene match: 6. Written as DNA, the CDR3 is TGTGCCAGCAGACGAGCGGGAGGGCCGGAGACCCAGTACTTC. Translating gives CASRRAGGPETQYF.

The V call is TRBV28, the J call TRBJ2-5; TRBD2 matches 12 bases. V gave up 6 bases and J gave up 4 bases; unmatched junction bases: 3. The CDR3 covers 14 residues. Germline CDR1 reads MDHEN; CDR2 reads SYDVKM. The CDR3 bases are TGTGCCAGCAGCCTAGCGGGAGGGGTAGAGACCCAGTACTTC. It yields the protein CASSLAGGVETQYF.

The rearrangement joins TRBV5-5 to TRBJ1-2, with D possibly TRBD1 on 6 matching bases. V dropped 7 bases and J dropped 8 bases, with 18 bases sitting between them. Germline CDR1 is SGHKS and CDR2 is YYEKEE (reference sequence). The CDR3 has 13 residues. The CDR3 region is CASQLAGVQGYTF. For the CDR3, the DNA is TGTGCCAGCCAGCTGGCAGGGGTTCAGGGCTACACCTTC.

The V and J genes are TRBV10-3 and TRBJ1-4; D not resolved. From germline, CDR1 is ENHRY and CDR2 SYGVKD. CDR3 length equals 14 residues. V shed 0 bases and J shed 6 bases, with 8 bases lying between them. The DNA of the CDR3 is TGTGCCATCAGTGAGTCGGAAGGGTATGAAAAACTGTTTTTT. This codes for CAISESEGYEKLFF.

CDR3 sequence (DNA): TGCAGCGTTAAAAGACAGGGAGCAGCTTTCTTT. Its protein product is CSVKRQGAAFF. The rearrangement links TRBV29-1 to TRBJ1-1; TRBD1 matches 7 bases. Germline CDR1 and CDR2: SQVTM and ANQGSEA. The CDR3 totals 11 residues. J lost 10 bases, V lost 5 bases, and 7 bases had no gene match. Filled out from reference TRBV29-1 and TRBJ1-1, the complete variable domain reads SAVISQKPSRDICQRGTSLTIQCQVDSQVTMMFWYRQQPGQSLTLIATANQGSEATYESGFVIDKFPISRPNLTFSTLTVSNMSPEDSSIYLCSVKRQGAAFFGQGTRLTVV.

This clone has just a few counts. The chain combines TRBV13 with TRBJ1-5, with TRBD1 as a possible D gene (6 bases). Germline V gene data show CDR1 as PRHDT and CDR2 as FYEKMQ (reference sequence). CDR3 size: 15 residues. V was clipped by 4 bases and J by 4 bases, with 14 bases between them. As DNA, the CDR3 is TGTGCCAGCAGCTACCGGGACACCTCAAATCAGCCCCAGCATTTT. Protein product: CASSYRDTSNQPQHF.

The rearrangement joins TRBV30 to TRBJ1-4; D remains ambiguous. The CDR3 is 15 amino acids. Looked up from germline, CDR1 is GTSNPN and CDR2 is SVGIG (reference sequence). The ends were cut back, 4 bases at V and 1 base at J, with 13 bases in the middle. As DNA, the CDR3 is TGTGCCTGGAACCGGGCCCCGGGAACTAATGAAAAACTGTTTTTT. Translation gives CAWNRAPGTNEKLFF.

The CDR3 region is CASSEQGMNTEAFF. DNA of the CDR3: TGTGCCAGCAGTGAACAGGGAATGAACACTGAAGCTTTCTTT. V is TRBV2 and J is TRBJ1-1, with D possibly TRBD1 on 5 matching bases. CDR3 length: 14 amino acids. Germline CDR1 and CDR2: SNHLY and FYNNEI. V dropped 2 bases and J dropped 0 bases, with 7 bases sitting between them.

The J gene is TRBJ1-3, the V gene TRBV6-5; a possible D gene is TRBD1 (5 bases). V dropped 4 bases and J dropped 0 bases, with 10 bases sitting between them. CDR3 size: 15 residues. CDR1 MNHEY and CDR2 SVGAGI come from the germline V gene. CDR3 region: CASSSPGLSGNTIYF. The DNA for the CDR3 is TGTGCCAGCAGTTCCCCGGGACTCTCTGGAAACACCATATATTTT.

This chain joins TRBV30 and TRBJ2-7; 8 nucleotides line up with TRBD1. The CDR3 extends over 11 amino acids. The V gene's germline CDR1 is GTSNPN and CDR2 SVGIG (reference sequence). V was pared by 3 bases and J by 6 bases, with 1 base of the junction left unmatched. CDR3 nucleotides: TGTGCCTGGAGAGGGACAGGCGAGCAGTACTTC. As protein: CAWRGTGEQYF.

This rearrangement joins TRBV6-5 to TRBJ2-7, with D perhaps TRBD2 (5 bases). CDR3 length: 14 residues. With 1 base removed from V and 2 bases from J, the gap between germline ends came to 9 bases. CDR1 and CDR2 from the germline V gene are MNHEY and SVGAGI. CDR3 DNA: TGTGCCAGCAGTTACTATCCGGGGACCTACGAGCAGTACTTC. Translation gives CASSYYPGTYEQYF.

The chain links TRBV24-1 to TRBJ1-3; TRBD1 matches at 7 bases. The V gene's germline CDR1 is KGHDR and CDR2 SFDVKD. This CDR3 has 12 residues. Losses at the gene ends were 8 bases for V and 4 bases for J; bases not matched to a gene: 1. CDR3 in amino acids: CATMGQGNTIYF. The CDR3 coding sequence is TGTGCCACCATGGGACAGGGAAACACCATATATTTT.

The CDR3 DNA sequence: TGTGCCAGCAACTGGGGCAAGGAGGAGCAGTACTTC. As protein: CASNWGKEEQYF. This chain connects TRBV28 to TRBJ2-7, with a tentative D call TRBD1 (5 bases). Germline values: CDR1 MDHEN, CDR2 SYDVKM. The length of the CDR3 is 12 residues. The V end was cut by 7 bases, the J end by 7 bases, with 14 bases between.

This rearrangement joins TRBV19 to TRBJ2-1; 8 bases are shared with TRBD2. The CDR3 has 15 amino acids. The germline V gene encodes CDR1 LNHDA and CDR2 SQIVND (reference sequence). V lost 6 bases to trimming and J lost 4 bases; unmatched junction nucleotides: 8. The CDR3 DNA reads as TGTGCCAGTAGCCCGAGCGGGAGTAGGTACAATGAGCAGTTCTTC. This sequence encodes CASSPSGSRYNEQFF.

For the CDR3, the DNA is TGTGCCAGCAGCCCCACCGTTTGGCCTAGCACAGATACGCAGTATTTT. This codes for CASSPTVWPSTDTQYF. The chain recombines TRBV14 with TRBJ2-3; D is unclear. Per the germline V gene, CDR1 is SGHDN and CDR2 is FVKESK. The CDR3 consists of 16 residues. V lost 4 bases and J 0 bases, leaving 14 bases between the germline ends.

The chain couples TRBV2 to TRBJ1-1; 8 bases agree with TRBD1. CDR3 length equals 16 residues. Germline loops: CDR1 SNHLY, CDR2 FYNNEI. The junction had 5 bases not matched to a gene; V was cut back by 2 bases and J by 0 bases. DNA for the CDR3: TGTGCCAGCAGTGAACAGGGGGCGCGGGTGAACACTGAAGCTTTCTTT. Translated: CASSEQGARVNTEAFF.

The gene calls are TRBV7-2 and TRBJ2-7; 13 bases are a match to TRBD2. CDR3 length equals 17 residues. Germline-derived CDR1 and CDR2 are SGHTA and FQGNSA. V lost 1 base, J lost 4 bases, and 7 bases stayed unmatched. CDR3 loop: CASSLGSTSGRGYEQYF. In DNA form, the CDR3 reads TGTGCCAGCAGCTTAGGGTCCACTAGCGGGAGGGGATACGAGCAGTACTTC.

The gene calls are TRBV5-1 and TRBJ1-2, with 7 bases identical to TRBD1. Unmatched junction bases numbered 10, after V lost 2 bases and J lost 12 bases. Germline V gene sequence: CDR1 SGHRS, CDR2 YFSETQ. This CDR3 has 13 amino acids. The CDR3 nucleotides read TGCGCCAGCAGCTTCCTTGGGACAGCAGGTCACACCTTC. Its translation is CASSFLGTAGHTF. Looking up the rest from reference TRBV5-1 and TRBJ1-2 gives the full variable domain: KAGVTQTPRYLIKTRGQQVTLSCSPISGHRSVSWYQQTPGQGLQFLFEYFSETQRNKGNFPGRFSGRQFSNSRSEMNVSTLELGDSALYLCASSFLGTAGHTFGSGTRLTVV.

V and J are TRBV28 and TRBJ2-7; TRBD2 aligns across 7 bases. The CDR3 sequence is 14 residues long. Germline-derived CDR1 and CDR2 are MDHEN and SYDVKM. The junction had 9 bases not matched to a gene; V was cut back by 5 bases and J by 5 bases. The CDR3 DNA sequence: TGTGCCAGCAGTATCGGGACTATACACCACGAGCAGTACTTC. Its translation: CASSIGTIHHEQYF. Filled out from reference TRBV28 and TRBJ2-7, the complete variable domain reads DVKVTQSSRYLVKRTGEKVFLECVQDMDHENMFWYRQDPGLGLRLIYFSYDVKMKEKGDIPEGYSVSREKKERFSLILESASTNQTSMYLCASSIGTIHHEQYFGPGTRLTVT.

This chain connects TRBV30 to TRBJ1-5, with D possibly TRBD1 on 5 matching bases. CDR1 is GTSNPN, CDR2 SVGIG, per germline (reference sequence). The V end lost 3 bases, the J end lost 5 bases, and 8 bases lay between the germline ends. This CDR3 region has 12 residues. CDR3 coding DNA: TGTGCCTGGAGCCAGGGTCATCAGCCCCAGCATTTT. The encoded protein is CAWSQGHQPQHF. Variable domain in full (rest from reference TRBV30 and TRBJ1-5): SQTIHQWPATLVQPVGSPLSLECTVEGTSNPNLYWYRQAAGRGLQLLFYSVGIGQISSEVPQNLSASRPQDRQFILSSKKLLLSDSGFYLCAWSQGHQPQHFGDGTRLSIL.